This T cell receptor beta chain was obtained from a study of blood T cells in healthy people across ages. Germline trimming cut 4 bases from V and 6 bases from J; bases unmatched to any gene: 11. The CDR3 spans 15 residues. Germline CDR1 reads MNHEY; CDR2 reads SVGAGI. Points from the study as a whole: The study found more naive CD4+ cells and higher diversity in long-lived than aged donors. Age brought a roughly linear fall in TCR beta diversity measured per million T cells.

Per sample, a minimum of 6.5 million PBMCs were isolated. PCR was performed a second time for roughly 7 to 12 cycles using a sample-barcoded 5' primer and a J-beta primer mix. Sequencing of every sample gave 3 million or more CDR3-containing paired-end reads. TCRdb redid the calling of the 5' RACE reads with MiXCR, one entry per CDR3 protein. The sample includes around 990,000 distinct CDR3 sequences, roughly two fifths of them seen just once. A word on this clonotype: Its cognate antigen is unknown.

The receptor was derived from a man between 18 and 35 years old in good health. The chain is built from TRBV6-5 and TRBJ1-1, with 7 bases identical to TRBD1. Material: blood. CDR3 DNA: TGTGCCAGCAGTTCCCCGGACCAGGGGGTCTCTGAAGCTTTCTTT. Residues: CASSSPDQGVSEAFF.